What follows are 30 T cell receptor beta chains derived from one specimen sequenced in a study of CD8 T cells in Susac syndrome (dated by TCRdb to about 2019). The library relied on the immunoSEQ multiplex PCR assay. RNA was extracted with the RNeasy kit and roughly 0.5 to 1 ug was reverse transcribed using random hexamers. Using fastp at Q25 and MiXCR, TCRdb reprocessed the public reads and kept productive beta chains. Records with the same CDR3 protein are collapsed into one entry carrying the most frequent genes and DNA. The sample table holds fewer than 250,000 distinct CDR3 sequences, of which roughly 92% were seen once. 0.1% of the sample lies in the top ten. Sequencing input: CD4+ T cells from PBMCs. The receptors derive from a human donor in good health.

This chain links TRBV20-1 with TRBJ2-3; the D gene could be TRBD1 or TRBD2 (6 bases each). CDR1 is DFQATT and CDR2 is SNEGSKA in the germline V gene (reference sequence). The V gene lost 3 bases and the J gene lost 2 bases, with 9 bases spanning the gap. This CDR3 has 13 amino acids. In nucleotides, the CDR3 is TGCAGTGCTAGCGGGGGCCCCACAGATACGCAGTATTTT. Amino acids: CSASGGPTDTQYF.

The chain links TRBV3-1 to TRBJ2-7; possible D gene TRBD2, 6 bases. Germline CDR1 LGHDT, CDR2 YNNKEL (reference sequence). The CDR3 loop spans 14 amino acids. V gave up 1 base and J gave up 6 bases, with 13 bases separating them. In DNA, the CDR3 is TGTGCCAGCAGCCAAGGTTACCAGGGAGGCGAGCAGTACGTC. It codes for CASSQGYQGGEQYV.

CDR3 nucleotide sequence: TGTGCCAGCAGCTTTACAGGAGGGGCAACCTACAATGAGCAGTTCTTC. Amino acids: CASSFTGGATYNEQFF. This chain links TRBV7-9 with TRBJ2-1; maybe TRBD2 (6 bases). The length of the CDR3 is 16 residues. V was pared by 3 bases and J by 2 bases, with 14 bases between. The germline V gene has CDR1 SEHNR and CDR2 FQNEAQ (reference sequence).

As DNA, the CDR3 is TGTGCCAGCAGCTCCCATTGGGGCGGGGGGCCCCGCACAGATACGCAGTATTTT. This sequence encodes CASSSHWGGGPRTDTQYF. This chain connects TRBV7-8 to TRBJ2-3; 8 bases line up with TRBD2. V shed 4 bases, J shed 1 base, and the junction held 13 bases outside the gene matches. This CDR3 contains 18 residues. The germline V gene has CDR1 SGHVS and CDR2 FQNEAQ.

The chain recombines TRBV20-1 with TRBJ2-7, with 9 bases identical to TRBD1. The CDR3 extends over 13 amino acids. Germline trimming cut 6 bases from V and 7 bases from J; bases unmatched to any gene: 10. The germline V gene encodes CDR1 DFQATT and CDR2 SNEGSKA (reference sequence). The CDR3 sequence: CSATPRDRDEQYF. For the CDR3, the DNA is TGCAGTGCCACTCCCCGGGACAGGGATGAGCAGTACTTC.

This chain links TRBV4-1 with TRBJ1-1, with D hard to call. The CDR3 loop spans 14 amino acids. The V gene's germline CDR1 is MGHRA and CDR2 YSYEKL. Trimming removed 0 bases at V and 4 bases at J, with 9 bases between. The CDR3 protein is CASSQEGKFTEAFF. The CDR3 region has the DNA TGCGCCAGCAGCCAAGAGGGGAAGTTCACTGAAGCTTTCTTT.

The CDR3 DNA sequence: TGCGCCAGCAGCTGGGGACCCCCCAACGAGCAGTACTTC. Encoded protein: CASSWGPPNEQYF. The chain links TRBV5-1 to TRBJ2-7; D tentatively reads TRBD1 or TRBD2 (5 bases each). In germline, CDR1 is SGHRS, CDR2 YFSETQ. The germline V and J ends were trimmed by 3 bases and 5 bases, with 12 bases remaining between them. The CDR3 covers 13 residues.

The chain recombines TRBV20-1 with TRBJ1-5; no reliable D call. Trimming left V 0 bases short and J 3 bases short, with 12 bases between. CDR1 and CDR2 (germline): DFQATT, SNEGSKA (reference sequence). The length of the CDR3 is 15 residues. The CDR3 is CSARDLSNVNQPQHF. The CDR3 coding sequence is TGCAGTGCTAGAGATCTCTCAAACGTCAATCAGCCCCAGCATTTT.

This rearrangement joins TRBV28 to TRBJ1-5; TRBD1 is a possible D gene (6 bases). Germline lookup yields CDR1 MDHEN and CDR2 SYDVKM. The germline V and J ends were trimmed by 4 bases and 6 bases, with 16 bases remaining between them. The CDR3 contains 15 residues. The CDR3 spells CASSYGGGPSQPQHF. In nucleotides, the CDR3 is TGTGCCAGCAGTTACGGCGGGGGCCCCAGTCAGCCCCAGCATTTT.

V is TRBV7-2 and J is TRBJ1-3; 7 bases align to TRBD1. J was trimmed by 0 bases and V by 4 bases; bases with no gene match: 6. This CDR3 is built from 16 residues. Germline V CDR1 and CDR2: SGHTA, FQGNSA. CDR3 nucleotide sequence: TGTGCCAGCAGCTCCTACAGGGGAAACTCTGGAAACACCATATATTTT. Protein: CASSSYRGNSGNTIYF.

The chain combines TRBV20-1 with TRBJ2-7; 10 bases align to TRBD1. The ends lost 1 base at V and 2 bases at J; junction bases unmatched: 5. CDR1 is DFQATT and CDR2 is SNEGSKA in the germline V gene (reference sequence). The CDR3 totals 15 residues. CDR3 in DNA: TGCAGTGCTAGAGTCCCCGGGACAGGGGCCTACGAGCAGTACTTC. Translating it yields CSARVPGTGAYEQYF.

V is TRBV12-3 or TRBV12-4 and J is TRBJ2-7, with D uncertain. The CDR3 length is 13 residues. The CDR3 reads CASSLAITYEQYV. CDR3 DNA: TGTGCCAGCAGCTTAGCAATTACCTACGAGCAGTACGTC.

The CDR3 sequence: CASSRLVGELFF. The CDR3 bases are TGTGCCAGCAGCCGCCTTGTCGGGGAGCTGTTTTTT. V and J are TRBV6-5 and TRBJ2-2; D ambiguous. Deletions cut 6 bases from V and 7 bases from J, with 9 bases between. The germline V gene has CDR1 MNHEY and CDR2 SVGAGI. This CDR3 comprises 12 residues.

CDR3 nucleotides: TGTGCCAGCATCATGACTAGATACGAGCAGTACGTC. It specifies CASIMTRYEQYV. This chain joins TRBV6-5 and TRBJ2-7; weak D call: TRBD2 (6 bases). The CDR3 loop spans 12 amino acids. Trimming removed 7 bases from V and 4 bases from J, with 11 bases in between. The germline CDR1 and CDR2 sequences are MNHEY and SVGAGI.

The CDR3 loop reads CASSQSGYQPQHF. The CDR3 bases are TGTGCCAGCAGTCAATCAGGGTATCAGCCCCAGCATTTT. V is TRBV28 and J is TRBJ1-5; TRBD1 is a possible D gene (5 bases). The V end lost 5 bases, the J end lost 5 bases, and 10 bases lay between the germline ends. The CDR3 has 13 residues. The germline gives CDR1 MDHEN, CDR2 SYDVKM. Together with reference TRBV28 and TRBJ1-5, the CDR3 gives the full variable domain: DVKVTQSSRYLVKRTGEKVFLECVQDMDHENMFWYRQDPGLGLRLIYFSYDVKMKEKGDIPEGYSVSREKKERFSLILESASTNQTSMYLCASSQSGYQPQHFGDGTRLSIL.

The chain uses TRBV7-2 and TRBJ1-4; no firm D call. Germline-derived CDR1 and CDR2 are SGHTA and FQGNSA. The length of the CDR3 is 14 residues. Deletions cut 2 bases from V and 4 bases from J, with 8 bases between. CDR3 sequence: CASSLQDRNEKLFF. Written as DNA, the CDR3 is TGTGCCAGCAGCTTACAGGACCGTAATGAAAAACTGTTTTTT. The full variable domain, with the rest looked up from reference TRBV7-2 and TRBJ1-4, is GAGVSQSPSNKVTEKGKDVELRCDPISGHTALYWYRQSLGQGLEFLIYFQGNSAPDKSGLPSDRFSAERTGGSVSTLTIQRTQQEDSAVYLCASSLQDRNEKLFFGSGTQLSVL.

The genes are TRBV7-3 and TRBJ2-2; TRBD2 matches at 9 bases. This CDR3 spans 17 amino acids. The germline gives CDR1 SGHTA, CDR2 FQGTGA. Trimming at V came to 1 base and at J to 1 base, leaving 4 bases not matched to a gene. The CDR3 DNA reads TGTGCCAGCAGCTTAAATATACTAGCGGGGAACACCGGGGAGCTGTTTTTT. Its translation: CASSLNILAGNTGELFF.

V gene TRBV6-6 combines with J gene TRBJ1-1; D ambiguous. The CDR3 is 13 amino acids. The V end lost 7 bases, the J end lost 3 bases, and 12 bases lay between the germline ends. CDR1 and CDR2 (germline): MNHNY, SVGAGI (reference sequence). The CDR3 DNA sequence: TGTGCCAGCAACCTAGGCCGAGACACTGAAGCTTTCTTT. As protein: CASNLGRDTEAFF.

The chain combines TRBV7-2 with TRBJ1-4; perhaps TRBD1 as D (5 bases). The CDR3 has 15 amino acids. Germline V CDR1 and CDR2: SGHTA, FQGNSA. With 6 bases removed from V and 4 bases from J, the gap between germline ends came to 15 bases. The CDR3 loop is CASSATGARNEKLFF. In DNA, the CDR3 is TGTGCCAGCAGTGCGACCGGGGCCCGTAATGAAAAACTGTTTTTT.

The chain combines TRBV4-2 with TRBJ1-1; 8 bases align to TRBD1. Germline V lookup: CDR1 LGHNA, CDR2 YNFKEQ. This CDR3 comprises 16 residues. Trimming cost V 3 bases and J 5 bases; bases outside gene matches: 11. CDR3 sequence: CASSQRQGANRTEAFF. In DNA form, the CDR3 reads TGTGCCAGCAGCCAGCGCCAGGGGGCGAATAGGACTGAAGCTTTCTTT.

For the CDR3, the DNA is TGTGCCAGCAGCTTACAGCGGGGGGCTAAGACCCAGTACTTC. Protein: CASSLQRGAKTQYF. The gene calls are TRBV7-9 and TRBJ2-5; 9 bases map to TRBD2. The CDR3 sequence is 14 residues long. Germline V CDR1 and CDR2: SEHNR, FQNEAQ (reference sequence). Germline trimming cut 2 bases from V and 6 bases from J; bases unmatched to any gene: 4.

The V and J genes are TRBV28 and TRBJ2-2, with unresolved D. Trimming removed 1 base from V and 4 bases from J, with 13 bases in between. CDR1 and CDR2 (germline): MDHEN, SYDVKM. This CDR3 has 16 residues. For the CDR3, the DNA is TGTGCCAGCAGTTTATCCCCGTCAGGTCGCACCGGGGAGCTGTTTTTT. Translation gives CASSLSPSGRTGELFF.

As DNA, the CDR3 is TGTGCCAGCAGTGAATTGGCAGGGAACTACTCACCCCTCCACTTT. Encoded protein: CASSELAGNYSPLHF. The chain combines TRBV2 with TRBJ1-6, with D possibly TRBD1 on 5 matching bases. Germline CDR1 reads SNHLY; CDR2 reads FYNNEI. This CDR3 contains 15 residues. V dropped 2 bases and J dropped 10 bases, with 15 bases sitting between them. Supplemented by reference TRBV2 and TRBJ1-6, the full variable domain reads EPEVTQTPSHQVTQMGQEVILRCVPISNHLYFYWYRQILGQKVEFLVSFYNNEISEKSEIFDDQFSVERPDGSNFTLKIRSTKLEDSAMYFCASSELAGNYSPLHFGNGTRLTVT.

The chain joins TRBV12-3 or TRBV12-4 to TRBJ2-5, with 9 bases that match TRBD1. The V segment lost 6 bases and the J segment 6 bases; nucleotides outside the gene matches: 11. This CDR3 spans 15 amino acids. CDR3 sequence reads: CASSRTGDFRKTQYF. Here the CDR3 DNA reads TGTGCCAGCAGCCGGACAGGGGACTTTAGAAAGACCCAGTACTTC.

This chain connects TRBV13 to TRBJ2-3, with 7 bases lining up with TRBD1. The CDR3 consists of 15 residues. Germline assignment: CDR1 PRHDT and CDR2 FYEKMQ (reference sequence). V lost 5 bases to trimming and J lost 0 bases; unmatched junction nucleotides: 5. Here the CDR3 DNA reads TGTGCCAGCAGCGCCAGGGGGTCCAGCACAGATACGCAGTATTTT. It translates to CASSARGSSTDTQYF.

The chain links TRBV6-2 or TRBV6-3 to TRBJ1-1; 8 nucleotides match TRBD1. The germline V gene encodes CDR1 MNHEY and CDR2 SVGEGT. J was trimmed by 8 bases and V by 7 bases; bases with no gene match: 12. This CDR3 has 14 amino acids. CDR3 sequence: CASTISGWTGEAFF. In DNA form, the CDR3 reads TGTGCCAGCACTATCTCCGGGTGGACAGGGGAAGCTTTCTTT.

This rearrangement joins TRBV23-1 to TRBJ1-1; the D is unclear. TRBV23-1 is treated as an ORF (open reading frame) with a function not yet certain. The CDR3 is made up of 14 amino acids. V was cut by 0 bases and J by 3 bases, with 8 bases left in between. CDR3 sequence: CASSQSHSHTEAFF. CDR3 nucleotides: TGCGCCAGCAGTCAATCCCACAGCCACACTGAAGCTTTCTTT.

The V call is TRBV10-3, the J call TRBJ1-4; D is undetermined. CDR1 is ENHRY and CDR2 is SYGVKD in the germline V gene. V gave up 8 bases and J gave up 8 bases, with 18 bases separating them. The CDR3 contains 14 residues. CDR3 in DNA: TGTGCCATCTCTTCCGGCACCCGAGGGGAAAAACTGTTTTTT. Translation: CAISSGTRGEKLFF.

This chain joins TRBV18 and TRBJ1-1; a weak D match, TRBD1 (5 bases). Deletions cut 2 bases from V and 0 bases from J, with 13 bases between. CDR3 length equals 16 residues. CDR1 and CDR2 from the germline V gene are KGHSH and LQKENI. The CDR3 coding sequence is TGTGCCAGCTCACCAGCAGGTCCGGGGGTGAACACTGAAGCTTTCTTT. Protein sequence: CASSPAGPGVNTEAFF.

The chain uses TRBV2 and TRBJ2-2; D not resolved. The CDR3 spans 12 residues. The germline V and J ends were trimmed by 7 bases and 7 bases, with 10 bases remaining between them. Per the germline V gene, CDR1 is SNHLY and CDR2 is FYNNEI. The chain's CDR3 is CASTPFVGELFF. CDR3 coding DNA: TGTGCCAGCACCCCCTTTGTCGGGGAGCTGTTTTTT.